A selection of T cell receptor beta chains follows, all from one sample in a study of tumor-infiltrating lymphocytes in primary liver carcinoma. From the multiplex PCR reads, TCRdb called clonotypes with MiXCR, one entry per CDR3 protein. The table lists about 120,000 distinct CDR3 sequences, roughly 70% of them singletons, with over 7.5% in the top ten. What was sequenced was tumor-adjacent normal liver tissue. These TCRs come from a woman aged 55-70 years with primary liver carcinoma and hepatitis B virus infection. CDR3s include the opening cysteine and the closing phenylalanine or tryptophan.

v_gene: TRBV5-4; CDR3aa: CASSPSLTGGNEQFF
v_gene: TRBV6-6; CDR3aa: CASSYLLARKEETQYF
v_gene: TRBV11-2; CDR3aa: CASRLTPTTFFDDEQFF
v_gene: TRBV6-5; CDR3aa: CARSITPTSYEQYF
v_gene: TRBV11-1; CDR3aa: CTGSLRQRAGESHF
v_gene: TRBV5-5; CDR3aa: CASSLGRGKPPAADTQYF
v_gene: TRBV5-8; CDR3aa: CASSLADRPFSYGYTF
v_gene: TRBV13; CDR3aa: CASSRIYRGGTHNKQFF
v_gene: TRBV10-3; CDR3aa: CAISAGDRGLHEQYF
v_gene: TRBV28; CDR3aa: CAGAVQYSNQPQHF
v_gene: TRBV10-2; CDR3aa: CANSDGYYGFTF
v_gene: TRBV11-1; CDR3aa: CASSFQSGTEYGYTF
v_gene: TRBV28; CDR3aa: CVSSPGRDIEAFF
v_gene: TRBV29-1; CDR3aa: CSAYGLAGGPSKENEQFF
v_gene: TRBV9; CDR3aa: CASSSSGRARDEQFF
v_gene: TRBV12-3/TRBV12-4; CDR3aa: CASSLRRRYEQYF
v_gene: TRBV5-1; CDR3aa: CASSLGGVRDRGPMNTEALF
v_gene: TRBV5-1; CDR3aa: CASSLGIVSYNEQFF
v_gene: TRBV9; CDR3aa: CASASGLPSSYEQYF
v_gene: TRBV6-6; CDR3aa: CASSNSAYNEKLFF
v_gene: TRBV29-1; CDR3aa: CSVKANSYEQYF
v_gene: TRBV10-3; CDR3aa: CEISESTSLQFF
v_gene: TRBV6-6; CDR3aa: CASSSADIAVGPGIF
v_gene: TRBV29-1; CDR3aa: CSVNGAGSDQPQHF
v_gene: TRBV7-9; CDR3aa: CASGWGQGPYTEKLVF
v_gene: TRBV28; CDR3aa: CASSLFRSVYNEQFF
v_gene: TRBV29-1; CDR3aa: CSAPSASNYCYTF
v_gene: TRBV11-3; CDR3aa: CASRALTRVYNERFF
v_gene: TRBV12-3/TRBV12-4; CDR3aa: CAGQTGSNSPLHF
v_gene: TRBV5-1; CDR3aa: CASSLGRVSYNEQFF
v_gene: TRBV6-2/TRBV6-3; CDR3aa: CVTSSGGSGANVLTF
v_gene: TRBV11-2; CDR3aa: CASSLDLRSNEETQYF